This T cell receptor beta chain was observed in a study of early T cells in non-severe SARS-CoV-2 infection. At the level of the study: Chains were not paired, and sequencing was done on bulk RNA from unsorted whole blood.

Points from the study as a whole: In VDJdb matching, anti-spike CD8 responses were favored while private and CD4 specificities went missing.

This CDR3 contains 16 residues. CDR1 is SGHRS and CDR2 is YFSETQ in the germline V gene. V lost 1 base, J lost 0 bases, and 11 bases lay in between. This clonotype was seen a handful of times. Its antigen is undetermined. Individually, cDNA molecules had unique molecular identifiers attached to them. TCRdb called the 5' RACE reads again in MiXCR, with one record for every CDR3 protein. The data contain 40,000 to 45,000 distinct CDR3 sequences, under 13% of them seen just once; the ten biggest clones take up about 9.6%. The TCR sequence derives from an adult who was a healthcare worker with PCR-confirmed SARS-CoV-2 infection or an uninfected control (not recorded which). The chain joins TRBV5-1 to TRBJ2-1, with D possibly TRBD2 on 6 matching bases. The sample consisted of whole blood. As DNA, the CDR3 is TGCGCCAGCAGCTTGTCTGGGGGGAGCTCCTACAATGAGCAGTTCTTC. This gives the protein CASSLSGGSSYNEQFF.